This is a list of T cell receptor beta chains from one sample in a study of cytomegalovirus exposure and HLA in healthy donors. This table comes from immunoSEQ multiplex PCR, and its TCRdb copy is limited to in-frame clones, with some not included. In the table there are about 250,000 clones, around 90% of which are singletons. The sample comprised PBMCs. The receptors stem from a girl aged 2 to 9 in good health and CMV-seronegative. The conserved cysteine and the conserved F or W are not part of the CDR3 here. Fields, in order: V gene, CDR3 protein.

TRBV28	ASRRDRVAYNEQF
TRBV29-1	SVYMGLAVNTGELF
TRBV11-3	ASSPRAGSGNEQF
TRBV21-1	ASSSLEKLETQY
TRBV29-1	SVESGVGTEAF
TRBV7-9	SSSLAALGSTEAF
TRBV7-9	ASSLGQHYGYT
TRBV5-8	ASSLLGYT
TRBV4-1	ASSPREGYNEQF
TRBV4-2	ASSQDGTSLF
TRBV30	AWSPRPPEAKNIQY
TRBV10-2	ASSGTGDPYQPQH
TRBV19	ASSASTGYNEQF
TRBV2	ASSSFLGGNQPQH
TRBV4-1	ASSPLTDEKLF
TRBV5-1	ASSFRVAGGPNEQF
TRBV6-1	ASIHGGTPNTEAF
TRBV5-6	ASSFVGATTDTQY